The clone carrying this TCR beta chain showed up just a few times. Its antigen is not identified. The data belong to a study of identical twins. Whole-study findings and limits: Where beta out-of-frame sequences were concerned, excess twin sharing was weaker. Insertions were fewer in abundant cord blood beta clonotypes, whereas memory repertoires showed none of this pattern.

One entry per CDR3 protein results from TCRdb running MiXCR on the 5' RACE reads. This repertoire shows about 810,000 distinct CDR3 sequences, roughly an eighth found once; its top ten account for around 1.6%. V dropped 4 bases and J dropped 0; count of bases not matched to a gene: 10. The CDR3 has 17 residues. Germline-derived CDR1 and CDR2 are DFQATT and SNEGSKA (reference sequence). These data are also associated with another study on yellow fever vaccine responses in identical twins.

This receptor was identified in a woman aged 18-29 years in good health. This chain uses TRBV20-1 with TRBJ2-1; 9 bases agree with TRBD1. Input material: PBMCs. This CDR3 is CSANPGTGKSSYNEQFF. DNA of the CDR3: TGCAGTGCTAATCCCGGGACAGGGAAGAGCTCCTACAATGAGCAGTTCTTC.